Here is one T cell receptor (beta chain) with its context. Its antigen is not identified. Chemo-refractory metastatic non-small-cell lung cancer patients were treated with focal radiation plus CTLA-4 blockade with ipilimumab. The CDR3 spans 11 residues. V was shortened by 5 bases and J by 6 bases, with 10 bases between the two germline ends. Germline CDR1 SQVTM, CDR2 ANQGSEA. The data belong to a study of radiotherapy plus CTLA-4 blockade in lung cancer. Overall study findings and caveats: Dynamics of early blood T cell clones, together with interferon-beta, were reportedly the best predictors of response.

Generated by immunoSEQ multiplex PCR, the TCRdb table keeps only in-frame clones and is missing some. The sample holds about 100,000 clones, about 83% seen once. This receptor was obtained from a human donor with non-small cell lung cancer who had stable disease on radiotherapy plus ipilimumab. The material sequenced was peripheral blood, taken from a patient treated with radiotherapy plus ipilimumab. This chain uses TRBV29-1 with TRBJ1-1, with a weak D call TRBD1 (5 bases). The CDR3 sequence is CSVSAGAEAFF. For the CDR3, the DNA is TGCAGCGTTAGCGCGGGGGCTGAAGCTTTCTTT.